This TCR beta chain was observed in a study of T-cell reconstitution after alpha-beta-depleted transplantation in children. Unique molecular identifiers were used to barcode this TCRbeta library. TCRdb fed the PCR reads into MiXCR, producing one record per CDR3 protein. Of 490,000 or so distinct CDR3 sequences in the sample, roughly an eighth were seen once. The CDR3 is 16 amino acids. The V end was cut by 1 base, the J end by 1 base, with 14 bases between. Germline lookup yields CDR1 LNHNV and CDR2 YYDKDF (reference sequence). The sample holds a few counts of this clonotype. Material: PBMCs from the stem cell graft donor, obtained from the stem cell graft. V is TRBV15 and J is TRBJ2-7; tentatively, D is TRBD1 (5 bases). The TCR originated in a human donor who donated a stem cell graft to a child with combined immunodeficiency. CDR3 sequence: CATSRGPPTESYEQYF. In DNA form, the CDR3 reads TGTGCCACCAGCAGAGGCCCGCCGACAGAATCCTACGAGCAGTACTTC. The full variable domain, rest sourced from reference TRBV15 and TRBJ2-7, is DAMVIQNPRYQVTQFGKPVTLSCSQTLNHNVMYWYQQKSSQAPKLLFHYYDKDFNNEADTPDNFQSRRPNTSFCFLDIRSPGLGDTAMYLCATSRGPPTESYEQYFGPGTRLTVT.